What follows are 14 T cell receptor beta chains derived from one specimen sequenced in a study of blood T cell repertoires in COVID-19. Using immunoSEQ multiplex PCR, the repertoire was profiled, and TCRdb retains in-frame clones only, with some absent. Among roughly 250,000 clones listed, around 82% were seen once. Sequencing was performed on peripheral blood. The receptors derive from an elderly woman with active or convalescent COVID-19.

The chain couples TRBV6-1 to TRBJ1-4, with TRBD1 matching 7 bases. The CDR3 sequence is 14 residues long. Germline assignment: CDR1 MNHNS and CDR2 SASEGT. V lost 3 bases, J lost 7 bases, and 5 bases stayed unmatched. DNA of the CDR3: TGTGCCAGCAGTGACAGGGGGGCCGGTGAAAAACTGTTTTTT. Translation: CASSDRGAGEKLFF.

V is TRBV6-5 and J is TRBJ1-1; D is undetermined. The CDR3 totals 14 residues. Trimming removed 6 bases at V and 3 bases at J, with 14 bases between. Germline-derived CDR1 and CDR2 are MNHEY and SVGAGI. The CDR3 region is CASSKAGTYTEAFF. In DNA, the CDR3 is TGTGCCAGCAGCAAGGCGGGCACGTACACTGAAGCTTTCTTT.

This clone was observed once. The gene calls are TRBV7-9 and TRBJ2-7; D might be TRBD1 (5 bases). The CDR3 runs 14 residues. The germline CDR1 and CDR2 sequences are SEHNR and FQNEAQ (reference sequence). V was pared by 2 bases and J by 2 bases, with 10 bases between. CDR3 nucleotides: TGTGCCAGCAGCTTAAGTCAGGGTCCCTACGAGCAGTACTTC. It is translated as CASSLSQGPYEQYF.

V usage is TRBV19 and J usage is TRBJ2-2, with a tentative D call TRBD2 (5 bases). V was pared by 10 bases and J by 7 bases, with 16 bases between. The CDR3 loop spans 13 amino acids. Germline V gene sequence: CDR1 LNHDA, CDR2 SQIVND (reference sequence). CDR3 sequence (DNA): TGTGCCACCAGAGGGCTAGGAGTCGGGGAGCTGTTTTTT. Translated: CATRGLGVGELFF.

The chain has TRBV9 and TRBJ1-5; D gene uncertain. V lost 0 bases, J lost 3 bases, and 7 bases lay in between. CDR3 length: 14 amino acids. Germline V gene lookup returns CDR1 SGDLS and CDR2 YYNGEE. Here the CDR3 DNA reads TGTGCCAGCAGCGTAGGTCCGGTCAATCAGCCCCAGCATTTT. Translation gives CASSVGPVNQPQHF.

The chain couples TRBV7-2 to TRBJ1-5; D not resolved. Trimming took 7 bases from V and 0 from J, leaving 10 bases between them. The germline V gene encodes CDR1 SGHTA and CDR2 FQGNSA. This CDR3 is built from 14 residues. CDR3 protein: CASTSVPSNQPQHF. The CDR3 DNA reads as TGTGCCAGCACCTCGGTCCCTAGCAATCAGCCCCAGCATTTT.

The gene calls are TRBV5-1 and TRBJ1-1; no definite D call. With 1 base removed from V and 3 bases from J, the gap between germline ends came to 10 bases. The CDR3 length is 14 residues. CDR1 is SGHRS, CDR2 YFSETQ, per germline. CDR3 DNA: TGCGCCAGCAGCTTGAAATCAGCGGACACTGAAGCTTTCTTT. Its protein product is CASSLKSADTEAFF.

This clone was detected once. V and J are TRBV29-1 and TRBJ2-3, with D perhaps matching TRBD2 (6 bases). The CDR3 has 12 amino acids. Trimming removed 6 bases at V and 1 base at J, with 8 bases between. Germline CDR1 is SQVTM and CDR2 is ANQGSEA. The CDR3 nucleotides are TGCAGCGTAGGAGGGGGCACAGATACGCAGTATTTT. Translation: CSVGGGTDTQYF.

CDR3 DNA: TGTGCCAGCAGTGAAATCAGGGGCCATTCACCCCTCCACTTT. It yields the protein CASSEIRGHSPLHF. The chain has TRBV6-1 and TRBJ1-6, with D perhaps matching TRBD1 (6 bases). The CDR3 consists of 14 residues. Deletions cut 2 bases from V and 8 bases from J, with 10 bases between. Looked up from germline, CDR1 is MNHNS and CDR2 is SASEGT.

The chain uses TRBV11-2 and TRBJ2-2; 7 nucleotides line up with TRBD1. Per the germline V gene, CDR1 is SGHAT and CDR2 is FQNNGV. V trimming: 5 bases; J trimming: 7 bases; junction bases outside the gene matches: 4. The CDR3 is made up of 13 amino acids. Here the CDR3 DNA reads TGTGCCAGCAGCCTCCGGACAGGCGGGGAGCTGTTTTTT. It codes for CASSLRTGGELFF.

This chain connects TRBV19 to TRBJ2-4; TRBD2 is a possible D gene (5 bases). V shed 8 bases and J shed 1 base, with 15 bases lying between them. There are 15 residues in the CDR3. Germline V gene lookup returns CDR1 LNHDA and CDR2 SQIVND (reference sequence). The CDR3 protein is CASCNLRTAKNIQYF. The CDR3 bases are TGTGCCAGTTGTAACCTACGGACTGCCAAAAACATTCAGTACTTC.

This clone was counted once. The chain couples TRBV6-5 to TRBJ2-2, with 9 positions matching TRBD1. The J segment lost 7 bases and the V segment lost 5 bases, leaving 8 bases of the junction unmatched. CDR3 length equals 15 residues. From germline, CDR1 is MNHEY and CDR2 SVGAGI. The CDR3 nucleotides are TGTGCCAGCAGTCCGGACAGGGGTTTTGGCGGGGAGCTGTTTTTT. Residues: CASSPDRGFGGELFF.

The rearrangement joins TRBV4-1 to TRBJ1-5; D remains ambiguous. The V end lost 0 bases, the J end lost 6 bases, and 15 bases lay between the germline ends. Germline-derived CDR1 and CDR2 are MGHRA and YSYEKL. The CDR3 consists of 16 residues. CDR3 DNA: TGCGCCAGCAGCCAAGATCAACGGGGTTGGGGTCAGCCCCAGCATTTT. It encodes CASSQDQRGWGQPQHF.

The chain couples TRBV3-1 (or the pseudogene TRBV3-2) to TRBJ1-1; 9 bases are shared with TRBD1. The V segment lost 6 bases and the J segment 5 bases; nucleotides outside the gene matches: 13. CDR3 length: 16 residues. Germline CDR1 and CDR2: LGHDT and YNNKEL (reference sequence). Written as DNA, the CDR3 is TGTGCCAGCAGGGAGGGGACAGGGCGGTTAGGTACTGAAGCTTTCTTT. It encodes CASREGTGRLGTEAFF.